The 22 T cell receptor beta chains listed next were all sequenced from one sample in a study of blood T cell repertoires in COVID-19. The assay was immunoSEQ multiplex PCR, and TCRdb's table has in-frame clones only and misses some. This table has hundreds of thousands of clones, roughly 81% appearing once. The material sequenced was peripheral blood. The receptors originated from a man aged 40-55 years with acute or convalescent COVID-19.

The rearrangement uses TRBV5-6 and TRBJ2-5, with TRBD2 matching 12 bases. The CDR3 extends over 16 amino acids. From germline, CDR1 is SGHDT and CDR2 YYEEEE. The trim removed 5 bases at V and 9 bases at J, leaving 14 bases unmatched. The CDR3 region has the DNA TGTGCCAGCAGACCCCGGACTAGCGGGGCCGGGGTGGCCCAGTACTTC. Amino acids: CASRPRTSGAGVAQYF.

The chain joins TRBV24-1 to TRBJ1-1; 9 bases map to TRBD1. The CDR3 contains 15 residues. Germline V CDR1 and CDR2: KGHDR, SFDVKD. The ends lost 3 bases at V and 6 bases at J; junction bases unmatched: 7. CDR3 sequence reads: CATSDTGTGMAEAFF. CDR3 nucleotide sequence: TGTGCCACCAGTGATACCGGGACAGGGATGGCTGAAGCTTTCTTT.

The gene calls are TRBV7-9 and TRBJ1-2, with 8 bases that match TRBD1. This CDR3 has 19 residues. Per the germline V gene, CDR1 is SEHNR and CDR2 is FQNEAQ (reference sequence). J gave up 2 bases and V 3 bases, and 17 bases lay outside the gene matches. The CDR3 loop reads CASSFLLGQGDMPNYGYTF. CDR3 in DNA: TGTGCCAGCAGCTTCCTGCTAGGACAGGGCGATATGCCAAACTATGGCTACACCTTC.

This clone was recorded a few times. The V gene is TRBV4-2, the J gene TRBJ1-2, with D unresolved. CDR1 and CDR2 (germline): LGHNA, YNFKEQ. Deletions cut 2 bases from V and 5 bases from J, with 18 bases between. This CDR3 has 16 amino acids. CDR3 DNA sequence: TGTGCCAGCAGCCAAATCACAGATCCATCTCGGTATGGCTACACCTTC. It translates to CASSQITDPSRYGYTF.

This clone was detected a few times. The J gene is TRBJ1-4, the V gene TRBV3-1 (or the pseudogene TRBV3-2); 9 positions agree with TRBD1. The ends lost 4 bases at V and 10 bases at J; junction bases unmatched: 4. The CDR3 has 13 amino acids. Germline V gene data show CDR1 as LGHDT and CDR2 as YNNKEL (reference sequence). The CDR3 bases are TGTGCCAGCAGCCTACAGGGGGCTGTAAAACTGTTTTTT. Protein product: CASSLQGAVKLFF.

The V gene is TRBV6-5, the J gene TRBJ1-5; D is undetermined. The CDR3 consists of 13 residues. Germline V gene data show CDR1 as MNHEY and CDR2 as SVGAGI. V gave up 6 bases and J gave up 2 bases, with 8 bases separating them. The CDR3 spells CASRMAGNQPQHF. The CDR3 DNA follows: TGTGCCAGCAGGATGGCTGGCAATCAGCCCCAGCATTTT.

This clone was recorded once. V and J are TRBV30 and TRBJ1-6, with a weak D call TRBD1 (6 bases). CDR1 and CDR2 (germline): GTSNPN, SVGIG (reference sequence). Between the trimmed V and J ends, which lost 3 bases and 7 bases, there was a span of 13 bases. This CDR3 is built from 14 residues. The chain's CDR3 is CAWSRDITNSPLHF. Written as DNA, the CDR3 is TGTGCCTGGAGCCGGGACATAACCAATTCACCCCTCCACTTT.

The chain joins TRBV10-3 to TRBJ1-1; D ambiguous. V dropped 5 bases and J dropped 1 base, with 14 bases sitting between them. CDR3 length equals 15 residues. The V gene's germline CDR1 is ENHRY and CDR2 SYGVKD. CDR3 amino acids: CAISSEGGPNTEAFF. As DNA, the CDR3 is TGTGCCATCAGTTCCGAGGGAGGGCCGAACACTGAAGCTTTCTTT.

The rearrangement joins TRBV14 to TRBJ1-1, with D uncertain. Germline CDR1 SGHDN, CDR2 FVKESK. Trimming removed 0 bases at V and 0 bases at J, with 11 bases between. The CDR3 totals 16 residues. The CDR3 sequence: CASSQDWTNMNTEAFF. The CDR3 region has the DNA TGTGCCAGCAGCCAAGATTGGACTAACATGAACACTGAAGCTTTCTTT.

The chain has TRBV10-3 and TRBJ1-1; 7 bases line up with TRBD1. From germline, CDR1 is ENHRY and CDR2 SYGVKD. The length of the CDR3 is 13 residues. The ends lost 10 bases at V and 0 bases at J; junction bases unmatched: 5. The CDR3 DNA follows: TGTGCCACTAAGGGGGCCCTGAACACTGAAGCTTTCTTT. Amino acid sequence: CATKGALNTEAFF.

The CDR3 is CASSSATSTDTQYF. In DNA, the CDR3 is TGCGCCAGCAGCAGTGCGACTAGTACAGATACGCAGTATTTT. The rearrangement uses TRBV5-1 and TRBJ2-3; maybe TRBD2 (6 bases). CDR1 is SGHRS and CDR2 is YFSETQ in the germline V gene. The CDR3 has 14 residues. V was pared by 4 bases and J by 3 bases, with 12 bases between. Looking up the rest from reference TRBV5-1 and TRBJ2-3 gives the full variable domain: KAGVTQTPRYLIKTRGQQVTLSCSPISGHRSVSWYQQTPGQGLQFLFEYFSETQRNKGNFPGRFSGRQFSNSRSEMNVSTLELGDSALYLCASSSATSTDTQYFGPGTRLTVL.

Note on this clone: Additional DNA sequences in this sample encode the identical CDR3. The rearrangement joins TRBV28 to TRBJ1-2; D not certain. Germline lookup yields CDR1 MDHEN and CDR2 SYDVKM. Trimming cost V 3 bases and J 4 bases, with 6 bases left between them. The CDR3 is 12 amino acids. CDR3 sequence (DNA): TGTGCCAGCAGTTTGCCCGGCTATGGCTACACCTTC. It specifies CASSLPGYGYTF.

J is TRBJ1-2 and V is TRBV3-1 (or the pseudogene TRBV3-2), with 7 positions matching TRBD1. Germline CDR1 LGHDT, CDR2 YNNKEL (reference sequence). V lost 1 base and J lost 5; bases outside the gene matches: 7. The CDR3 is 15 residues long. The CDR3 coding sequence is TGTGCCAGCAGCCAAGGAAGTACGGGACAGTATGGCTACACCTTC. Amino acids: CASSQGSTGQYGYTF.

With regard to this clone: At the DNA level, this CDR3 is encoded by other sequences in the same sample as well. The chain is built from TRBV18 and TRBJ1-2; D is possibly TRBD1 (5 bases). V gave up 3 bases and J gave up 4 bases, with 12 bases separating them. This CDR3 has 14 amino acids. The germline V gene encodes CDR1 KGHSH and CDR2 LQKENI. The CDR3 nucleotides read TGTGCCAGCTCACCGGGCCAGGGAGGCTATGGCTACACCTTC. Translated: CASSPGQGGYGYTF.

The chain couples TRBV6-4 to TRBJ2-1, with TRBD1 identical over 7 bases. The CDR3 totals 16 residues. Germline CDR1 and CDR2: MRHNA and SNTAGT. V gave up 3 bases and J gave up 4 bases; unmatched junction bases: 9. The CDR3 protein is CASSETGQDPYNEQFF. The CDR3 nucleotides read TGTGCCAGCAGTGAGACCGGACAGGATCCTTACAATGAGCAGTTCTTC.

The genes are TRBV9 and TRBJ2-3; TRBD2 matches 10 bases. Germline CDR1 is SGDLS and CDR2 is YYNGEE. V trimming: 2 bases; J trimming: 2 bases; junction bases outside the gene matches: 8. The CDR3 loop spans 17 amino acids. CDR3 in DNA: TGTGCCAGCAGCGTCCAAGCGGGGGGGCTGAACACAGATACGCAGTATTTT. Residues: CASSVQAGGLNTDTQYF.

The chain combines TRBV18 with TRBJ1-6; 9 bases fit TRBD1. Per the germline V gene, CDR1 is KGHSH and CDR2 is LQKENI. V lost 2 bases and J lost 6; bases outside the gene matches: 5. The CDR3 is 16 residues long. The CDR3 protein is CASSPVGTGSNSPLHF. The CDR3 bases are TGTGCCAGCTCACCAGTAGGGACAGGGTCTAATTCACCCCTCCACTTT.

The sample holds a few counts of this clone. V and J are TRBV6-2 or TRBV6-3 and TRBJ2-6; D not resolved. CDR3 length equals 19 residues. Trimming removed 0 bases from V and 4 bases from J, with 19 bases in between. The germline gives CDR1 MNHEY, CDR2 SVGEGT. This CDR3 is CASSYSVWASSPGANVLTF. CDR3 nucleotide sequence: TGTGCCAGCAGTTACTCCGTCTGGGCGTCAAGCCCGGGGGCCAACGTCCTGACTTTC.

The chain is built from TRBV2 and TRBJ2-1; TRBD2 aligns across 7 bases. V dropped 6 bases and J dropped 10; count of bases not matched to a gene: 6. CDR1 and CDR2 from the germline V gene are SNHLY and FYNNEI. This CDR3 has 12 amino acids. Written as DNA, the CDR3 is TGTGCCAGCAGGAGGGAGGGCGGCGAGCAGTTCTTC. Residues: CASRREGGEQFF.

The rearrangement uses TRBV5-4 and TRBJ2-4; 9 bases are shared with TRBD1. Germline V gene lookup returns CDR1 SGHNT and CDR2 YYREEE (reference sequence). The length of the CDR3 is 17 residues. J gave up 1 base and V 0 bases, and 5 bases lay outside the gene matches. The CDR3: CASSLVGQGLAKNIQYF. CDR3 bases: TGTGCCAGCAGCTTGGTAGGACAGGGGTTGGCCAAAAACATTCAGTACTTC.

The genes are TRBV18 and TRBJ1-3, with a tentative D call TRBD1 (5 bases). The CDR3 loop spans 16 amino acids. Germline V gene lookup returns CDR1 KGHSH and CDR2 LQKENI. Trimming removed 3 bases at V and 1 base at J, with 13 bases between. CDR3 residues: CASSPEQAASGNTIYF. In DNA, the CDR3 is TGTGCCAGCTCACCGGAACAGGCAGCTTCTGGAAACACCATATATTTT.

The chain uses TRBV4-3 and TRBJ1-2, with 12 nucleotides matching TRBD1. The V segment lost 4 bases and the J segment 8 bases; nucleotides outside the gene matches: 8. This CDR3 has 15 amino acids. Germline V gene sequence: CDR1 LGHNA, CDR2 YSLEER. The CDR3 DNA reads as TGCGCCAGCAGCCGGTCGGGACAGGGGGCTTTGGGCTACACCTTC. Its translation: CASSRSGQGALGYTF.